The present TCR beta chain was sequenced within a study of somatic mutations in cytotoxic T cells in rheumatoid arthritis. General study results and limits: A significant difference in CD8+ T-cell clonality was not found between rheumatoid arthritis patients and age-matched healthy controls. Within the rheumatoid arthritis patients, CD8+ clonality went up as age increased (Spearman r ~ 0.49). The same was not true of the healthy controls.

In regard to this clone: Its antigen is not identified.

Trimming left V 2 bases short and J 5 bases short, with 7 bases between. CDR1 and CDR2 (germline): MNHEY, SVGAGI. This CDR3 spans 13 amino acids. The protocol was immunoSEQ multiplex PCR, while the TCRdb copy is restricted to in-frame clones and leaves out a portion. The table shows 20,000 to 25,000 clones, with more than 65% occurring only once. Sequencing used CD8+ T cells sorted from blood. This TCR came from an adult with rheumatoid arthritis. This chain joins TRBV6-5 and TRBJ1-5, with unresolved D. The CDR3 loop reads CASSYGKYQPQHF. The CDR3 DNA reads as TGTGCCAGCAGTTACGGAAAATATCAGCCCCAGCATTTT.